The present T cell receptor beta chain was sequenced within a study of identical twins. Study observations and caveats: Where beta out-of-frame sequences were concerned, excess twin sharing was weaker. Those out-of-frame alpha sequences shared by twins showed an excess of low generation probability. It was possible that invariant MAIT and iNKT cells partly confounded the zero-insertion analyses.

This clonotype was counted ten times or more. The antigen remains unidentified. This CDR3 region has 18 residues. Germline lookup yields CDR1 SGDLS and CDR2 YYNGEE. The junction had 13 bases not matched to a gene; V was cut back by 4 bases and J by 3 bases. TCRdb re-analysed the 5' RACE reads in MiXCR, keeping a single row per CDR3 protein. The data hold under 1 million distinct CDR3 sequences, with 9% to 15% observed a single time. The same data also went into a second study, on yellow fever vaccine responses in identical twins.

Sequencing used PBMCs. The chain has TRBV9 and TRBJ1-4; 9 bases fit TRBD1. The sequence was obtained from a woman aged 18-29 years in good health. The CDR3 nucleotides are TGTGCCAGCAGCCCCAGGGACAGGGTAATTGGATCTAATGAAAAACTGTTTTTT. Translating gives CASSPRDRVIGSNEKLFF.